A selection of T cell receptor beta chains follows, all from one sample in a study of blood T cells in healthy people across ages. TCRdb reanalysed the 5' RACE reads using MiXCR and keeps one entry per CDR3 protein. This repertoire shows 700,000 to 850,000 distinct CDR3 sequences, approximately 55% found once; its top ten account for approximately 40%. Sequencing was performed on blood. These receptors originate from an elderly man in good health. CDR3s include the opening cysteine and the closing phenylalanine or tryptophan. D genes are given only for firm matches. Rows give clone size only sometimes, using once, few, many, or a class for an expanded clone.

CDR3: CASSPRTVYNSPLHF; DNA: TGTGCCAGCAGCCCACGGACGGTCTATAATTCACCCCTCCACTTT; J: TRBJ1-6; V: TRBV3-1; size: .; D: .
CDR3: CASSLANRGGETQYF; DNA: TGCGCCAGCAGCTTGGCCAACAGGGGCGGAGAGACCCAGTACTTC; J: TRBJ2-5; V: TRBV5-1; size: .; D: TRBD1
CDR3: CASSRGTGAYNEQFF; DNA: TGTGCCAGCAGTAGAGGGACGGGGGCCTACAATGAGCAGTTCTTC; J: TRBJ2-1; V: TRBV6-5; size: .; D: .
CDR3: CACSPPGSPYGYTF; DNA: TGTGCCTGCAGCCCCCCGGGCAGTCCCTATGGCTACACCTTC; J: TRBJ1-2; V: TRBV7-9; size: .; D: .
CDR3: CASSSQGGSGKLFF; DNA: TGCGCCAGCAGCTCACAGGGAGGGAGTGGAAAACTGTTTTTT; J: TRBJ1-4; V: TRBV5-1; size: .; D: .
CDR3: CASSQVWSRVGNTIYF; DNA: TGCGCCAGCAGCCAAGTATGGTCCAGGGTTGGAAACACCATATATTTT; J: TRBJ1-3; V: TRBV4-1; size: .; D: .
CDR3: CASSYQGLALDEQYF; DNA: TGTGCCAGCAGTTACCAAGGACTAGCCTTGGATGAGCAGTACTTC; J: TRBJ2-5; V: TRBV6-2/TRBV6-3; size: .; D: TRBD2
CDR3: CASTSVPGYTGELFF; DNA: TGCGCCAGCACCTCGGTCCCGGGCTACACCGGGGAGCTGTTTTTT; J: TRBJ2-2; V: TRBV5-1; size: .; D: .
CDR3: CAGSVGTDTQYF; DNA: TGTGCCGGCAGCGTAGGCACAGATACGCAGTATTTT; J: TRBJ2-3; V: TRBV9; size: .; D: .
CDR3: CSVPGTSGIEQYF; DNA: TGCAGCGTCCCCGGGACTAGCGGAATCGAGCAGTATTTT; J: TRBJ2-3; V: TRBV29-1; size: many; D: TRBD2
CDR3: CSASGTSGRSNEQYF; DNA: TGCAGTGCATCCGGGACTAGCGGGAGGAGCAATGAGCAGTACTTC; J: TRBJ2-5; V: TRBV20-1; size: .; D: TRBD2
CDR3: CASTNSRFRDRLTYNEQYF; DNA: TGTGCCAGCACTAACTCCAGATTCCGGGACAGGTTGACCTACAATGAGCAGTACTTC; J: TRBJ2-7; V: TRBV7-6; size: .; D: TRBD1
CDR3: CASSRLGQGAVQETQYF; DNA: TGTGCCAGCAGCAGGCTCGGACAGGGGGCCGTCCAAGAGACCCAGTACTTC; J: TRBJ2-5; V: TRBV5-5; size: .; D: TRBD1
CDR3: CASSPRGSSYNEQYF; DNA: TGTGCCAGCAGCCCGCGGGGCTCCTCCTACAATGAGCAGTACTTC; J: TRBJ2-7; V: TRBV7-9; size: .; D: .
CDR3: CASSFGQGYDTDTQYF; DNA: TGTGCCAGCAGTTTTGGTCAGGGGTATGACACAGATACGCAGTATTTT; J: TRBJ2-3; V: TRBV27; size: few; D: .
CDR3: CSARGGTLGEQYF; DNA: TGCAGTGCTAGAGGAGGGACCCTTGGAGAGCAGTACTTC; J: TRBJ2-7; V: TRBV20-1; size: few; D: .
CDR3: CASSLPGQGGKETQYF; DNA: TGTGCCAGCAGTTTGCCGGGACAGGGGGGTAAAGAGACCCAGTACTTC; J: TRBJ2-5; V: TRBV28; size: few; D: TRBD1
CDR3: CATSRDRGLNQPQHF; DNA: TGTGCCACCAGCAGAGATAGGGGTCTCAATCAGCCCCAGCATTTT; J: TRBJ1-5; V: TRBV15; size: .; D: .
CDR3: CASISPDLAAYNEQFF; DNA: TGTGCCAGCATTTCACCGGACCTAGCGGCCTACAATGAGCAGTTCTTC; J: TRBJ2-1; V: TRBV6-1; size: .; D: TRBD2
CDR3: CASSGTADVNYGYTF; DNA: TGTGCCAGCAGTGGAACAGCCGACGTCAACTATGGCTACACCTTC; J: TRBJ1-2; V: TRBV6-2/TRBV6-3; size: once; D: .
CDR3: CASSLAGTARSGANVLTF; DNA: TGTGCCAGTAGCTTGGCCGGGACGGCCCGCTCTGGGGCCAACGTCCTGACTTTC; J: TRBJ2-6; V: TRBV5-5; size: once; D: .
CDR3: CASNRWEGLDEQFF; DNA: TGTGCCAGCAATCGGTGGGAGGGCCTCGATGAGCAGTTCTTC; J: TRBJ2-1; V: TRBV6-2/TRBV6-3; size: .; D: TRBD2